Listed below are T cell receptor beta chains from one sample, sequenced in a study of blood T cell repertoires in COVID-19. Generated by immunoSEQ multiplex PCR, the TCRdb table keeps only in-frame clones and is missing some. There are around 150,000 clones in the sample; around 80% occur only once, and roughly 3.5% lies in the top ten. What was sequenced was PBMCs or T cells enriched from blood (not recorded which). These receptors all come from an older woman who had recovered from COVID-19. CDR3s leave out the opening cysteine and the closing phenylalanine or tryptophan.

V gene,CDR3 protein
TRBV4-1,ASSQDDRLSGNTIY
TRBV27,ASSLVPGTGAQANYGYT
TRBV11-3,ASSLGATYNEQF
TRBV7-2,ASSWGDGAGETQY
TRBV30,AWSLGGANEQF
TRBV3-1/TRBV3-2,ASSQARDLVRY
TRBV20-1,SASSPGRMNTEAF
TRBV12-3/TRBV12-4,ASSFGRGGEQY
TRBV27,ASSSSGTAGSPLH
TRBV19,ASSISYVSNYGYT
TRBV10-3,AISEAGGTEAF
TRBV11-2,ASSLDLGAEQY